One sample yielded the 24 T cell receptor beta chains listed below, sequenced in a study of regulatory T cells in long-lasting Graves disease. CDR3 regions were amplified by Arm-PCR using iRepertoire HTBI primers to build TCR beta libraries. TCRdb passed the multiplex PCR reads through MiXCR, listing each CDR3 protein once. The profile covers about 620,000 distinct CDR3 sequences, with 16% appearing a single time and around 19% taken by the ten largest. The time point is: newly diagnosed GD, antithyroid drugs for less than 3 months. Isolated PBMC RNA provided the starting material for the TCR library. These same records also appear under a second study, on T cells in Graves' hyperthyroidism and ophthalmopathy.

Sequences were derived from peripheral blood mononuclear cells (PBMCs), sampled at new diagnosis, from a patient treated with antithyroid drugs. The receptors were gathered from a woman under 40 with Graves disease.

This clonotype was picked up many times. The J gene is TRBJ1-5, the V gene TRBV6-5; D gene unclear. Germline loops: CDR1 MNHEY, CDR2 SVGAGI. CDR3 length: 15 residues. The V gene lost 2 bases and the J gene lost 7 bases, with 15 bases spanning the gap. The CDR3 coding sequence is TGTGCCAGCAGTTACGACAAACTACCGGGGCAGCCCCAGCATTTT. Its translation: CASSYDKLPGQPQHF.

CDR3 amino acids: CASSFTGREQYF. The CDR3 region has the DNA TGTGCCAGCAGTTTTACCGGGAGGGAGCAGTACTTC. V usage is TRBV12-3 or TRBV12-4 and J usage is TRBJ2-7; 7 bases line up with TRBD2. The CDR3 runs to 12 residues. V gave up 3 bases and J gave up 7 bases; unmatched junction bases: 3.

There are many counts of this clonotype. CDR3 DNA sequence: TGTGCCAGCAGTTCACAGGGGGCAGAGGCCAAAAACATTCAGTACTTC. The encoded protein is CASSSQGAEAKNIQYF. The V gene is TRBV28, the J gene TRBJ2-4; 9 bases are shared with TRBD1. Germline V lookup: CDR1 MDHEN, CDR2 SYDVKM. The CDR3 is made up of 16 amino acids. Trimming at V came to 4 bases and at J to 1 base, leaving 5 bases not matched to a gene.

This clonotype has at least ten counts. This chain uses TRBV12-5 with TRBJ1-3; no reliable D call. Trimming removed 3 bases from V and 5 bases from J, with 5 bases in between. This CDR3 region has 12 residues. Germline loops: CDR1 LGHNT, CDR2 FRNRAP. The CDR3 nucleotides are TGTGCTAGTGGTTTCGGCCGAAACACCATATATTTT. Translation gives CASGFGRNTIYF.

The rearrangement links TRBV5-1 to TRBJ1-1; weak D call: TRBD1 (6 bases). In germline, CDR1 is SGHRS, CDR2 YFSETQ. The CDR3 sequence is 15 residues long. V was clipped by 4 bases and J by 2 bases, with 15 bases between them. The CDR3 DNA is TGCGCCAGCAGCCCCTGGACAGTCCCTAACACTGAAGCTTTCTTT. Translating it yields CASSPWTVPNTEAFF.

This chain links TRBV3-1 with TRBJ2-2; no clear D. The V and J ends lost 6 bases and 5 bases respectively, with 19 bases between them. The CDR3 spans 16 residues. Per the germline V gene, CDR1 is LGHDT and CDR2 is YNNKEL (reference sequence). The CDR3 bases are TGTGCCAGCAGACATCGTACTGGGGTTCGAACCGGGGAGCTGTTTTTT. Its translation: CASRHRTGVRTGELFF.

A few counts support this clonotype. The gene calls are TRBV7-9 and TRBJ2-2, with D possibly TRBD2 on 6 matching bases. There are 14 residues in the CDR3. Germline V lookup: CDR1 SEHNR, CDR2 FQNEAQ (reference sequence). Trimming removed 9 bases at V and 0 bases at J, with 11 bases between. This CDR3 is CARGRDSNTGELFF. In DNA form, the CDR3 reads TGTGCCAGGGGCCGGGACTCGAACACCGGGGAGCTGTTTTTT.

This clonotype has a count of ten or more. The chain has TRBV30 and TRBJ1-4, with D unclear. Germline V gene lookup returns CDR1 GTSNPN and CDR2 SVGIG (reference sequence). The CDR3 runs to 14 residues. With 3 bases removed from V and 10 bases from J, the gap between germline ends came to 18 bases. CDR3 DNA sequence: TGTGCCTGGAGCCGCGGGTCCGGCGGTGGAAAACTGTTTTTT. Translating it yields CAWSRGSGGGKLFF.

This clonotype has just a few counts. Germline is not matched at one junction end, which may reflect a read error. The CDR3 region has the DNA TGTGCCATCGCCGGGACAGGGGCCTATTTGCGGTTC. Encoded protein: CAIAGTGAYLRF. The chain uses TRBV10-3 and TRBJ2-4; TRBD1 matches 10 bases. CDR3 length: 12 amino acids. Looked up from germline, CDR1 is ENHRY and CDR2 is SYGVKD.

This clonotype was observed many times. The chain recombines TRBV28 with TRBJ1-2; D gene ambiguous. CDR3 length equals 13 residues. V dropped 7 bases and J dropped 1 base, with 10 bases sitting between them. Germline V gene sequence: CDR1 MDHEN, CDR2 SYDVKM. CDR3 residues: CASTSQINYGYTF. CDR3 bases: TGTGCCAGCACCAGCCAGATTAACTATGGCTACACCTTC.

This clonotype has at least ten counts. The chain recombines TRBV11-2 with TRBJ2-7, with D perhaps TRBD1 (7 bases). The germline V and J ends were trimmed by 4 bases and 1 base, with 32 bases remaining between them. There are 21 residues in the CDR3. In germline, CDR1 is SGHAT, CDR2 FQNNGV. Here the CDR3 DNA reads TGTGCCAGCAGCTCAATAGGCCGTCCACAGGGGCGTCGGACTAATTCCTACGAGCAGTACTTC. This codes for CASSSIGRPQGRRTNSYEQYF.

The chain is built from TRBV20-1 and TRBJ2-5; tentatively, D is TRBD2 (6 bases). Germline V lookup: CDR1 DFQATT, CDR2 SNEGSKA (reference sequence). Between the trimmed V and J ends, which lost 4 bases and 5 bases, there was a span of 11 bases. The length of the CDR3 is 12 residues. The CDR3 sequence is CSAISGSETQYF. Written as DNA, the CDR3 is TGCAGTGCTATTTCCGGGAGTGAGACCCAGTACTTC.

The genes are TRBV27 and TRBJ2-1, with TRBD2 identical over 9 bases. Trimming cost V 6 bases and J 9 bases; bases outside gene matches: 15. CDR3 length equals 16 residues. The V gene's germline CDR1 is MNHEY and CDR2 SMNVEV (reference sequence). CDR3 coding DNA: TGTGCCAGCAGACGCACCCCTAGCGGGATTGGGGGTGAGCAGTTCTTC. It codes for CASRRTPSGIGGEQFF.

This clonotype was recorded at least ten times. The gene calls are TRBV27 and TRBJ1-5; perhaps TRBD1 as D (6 bases). The CDR3 extends over 13 amino acids. Germline V gives CDR1 MNHEY, CDR2 SMNVEV (reference sequence). The ends were cut back, 7 bases at V and 6 bases at J, with 13 bases in the middle. The CDR3 loop is CASTRGIGQPQHF. The CDR3 nucleotides read TGTGCCAGCACCAGGGGCATAGGTCAGCCCCAGCATTTT.

This rearrangement joins TRBV30 to TRBJ2-7, with TRBD1 identical over 9 bases. V trimming: 5 bases; J trimming: 6 bases; junction bases outside the gene matches: 8. The germline V gene has CDR1 GTSNPN and CDR2 SVGIG (reference sequence). The CDR3 is 13 amino acids. This chain's CDR3 is CAWGQGSGAEQYF. The CDR3 DNA reads as TGTGCCTGGGGACAGGGGAGCGGAGCCGAGCAGTACTTC.

This clonotype appeared a few times. This chain joins TRBV5-4 and TRBJ1-1; a possible D gene is TRBD1 (5 bases). The CDR3 covers 15 residues. The V gene's germline CDR1 is SGHNT and CDR2 YYREEE (reference sequence). V was pared by 0 bases and J by 3 bases, with 12 bases between. The CDR3 spells CASSLVQGSDTEAFF. The CDR3 nucleotides are TGTGCCAGCAGCTTGGTGCAGGGATCGGACACTGAAGCTTTCTTT.

The chain employs TRBV19 and TRBJ1-2, with TRBD1 identical over 7 bases. The CDR3 sequence is 14 residues long. V was clipped by 6 bases and J by 4 bases; unmatched bases: 8. Germline CDR1 is LNHDA and CDR2 is SQIVND (reference sequence). The CDR3: CASRRTGESYGYTF. CDR3 bases: TGTGCCAGTAGAAGGACAGGAGAGAGCTATGGCTACACCTTC.

In this sample, this clonotype turned up a few times. A much larger clone differs from this one at a single base, so this may be a read error. This rearrangement joins TRBV7-9 to TRBJ1-1, with a weak D call TRBD1 (5 bases). V gave up 5 bases and J gave up 0 bases, with 10 bases separating them. This CDR3 spans 14 amino acids. The germline V gene has CDR1 SEHNR and CDR2 FQNEAQ (reference sequence). This CDR3 reads CASSRRQLNTEAFF. CDR3 DNA: TGTGCCAGCAGCCGGCGACAGTTGAACACTGAAGCTTTCTTT. The full variable domain, its missing parts supplied by reference TRBV7-9 and TRBJ1-1, is DTGVSQNPRHKITKRGQNVTFRCDPISEHNRLYWYRQTLGQGPEFLTYFQNEAQLEKSRLLSDRFSAERPKGSFSTLEIQRTEQGDSAMYLCASSRRQLNTEAFFGQGTRLTVV.

This clonotype was seen many times. This chain uses TRBV2 with TRBJ1-2, with D maybe TRBD1 (5 bases). The CDR3 spans 13 residues. With 4 bases removed from V and 6 bases from J, the gap between germline ends came to 12 bases. Germline V gene data show CDR1 as SNHLY and CDR2 as FYNNEI. The CDR3 spells CASSALEGHGYTF. The CDR3 coding sequence is TGTGCCAGCAGTGCCCTCGAGGGACATGGCTACACCTTC.

There are many counts of this clonotype. V usage is TRBV19 and J usage is TRBJ1-5; D not certain. Trimming pared 7 bases from V and 4 bases from J, leaving 17 bases between. CDR1 is LNHDA and CDR2 is SQIVND in the germline V gene (reference sequence). CDR3 size: 15 residues. CDR3 sequence (DNA): TGTGCCAGTATACGGAAAACGAGTCCAAATCAGCCCCAGCATTTT. This translates into CASIRKTSPNQPQHF.

This clonotype has a handful of counts. The V call is TRBV12-3 or TRBV12-4, the J call TRBJ1-5; a possible D gene is TRBD1 (6 bases). This CDR3 region has 15 residues. Trimming stripped 6 bases from V and 1 base from J, with 13 bases between. In DNA form, the CDR3 reads TGTGCCAGCAGCCGGAAGGGGGGAAGCAATCAGCCCCAGCATTTT. Translating it yields CASSRKGGSNQPQHF.

This clonotype was picked up a small number of times. The J gene is TRBJ2-7, the V gene TRBV6-1; 9 bases are a match to TRBD2. The CDR3 is made up of 14 amino acids. The germline V gene has CDR1 MNHNS and CDR2 SASEGT. V lost 7 bases and J lost 0; bases outside the gene matches: 4. DNA for the CDR3: TGTGCCAGCACCTCTAGCGGGAACTCCTACGAGCAGTACTTC. Translating gives CASTSSGNSYEQYF.

V usage is TRBV25-1 and J usage is TRBJ2-2; D unresolved. V shed 2 bases and J shed 1 base, with 14 bases lying between them. The V gene's germline CDR1 is MGHDK and CDR2 SYGVNS. CDR3 length: 17 residues. CDR3 in amino acids: CASSERFGSVNTGELFF. CDR3 nucleotide sequence: TGTGCCAGCAGTGAACGGTTTGGGTCAGTGAACACCGGGGAGCTGTTTTTT.

The V and J genes are TRBV6-1 and TRBJ1-5; D unclear. This CDR3 has 14 residues. Germline-derived CDR1 and CDR2 are MNHNS and SASEGT. The V gene lost 6 bases and the J gene lost 3 bases, with 12 bases spanning the gap. The CDR3 loop is CASSPGSFNQPQHF. The CDR3 nucleotides read TGTGCCAGCAGCCCGGGTAGCTTCAATCAGCCCCAGCATTTT.